This record covers a single T cell receptor beta chain. Seattle patients were enrolled while actively infected and followed longitudinally. The data were obtained in a study of blood T cell repertoires in COVID-19. Study-wide background: Samples representing acute and convalescent COVID-19 were sourced from the United States, Italy and Spain. T cells, B-cell-depleted T cells, or PBMCs supplied cDNA or gDNA.

Under the authors' procedure: Estimates of nucleated cell counts were drawn from the amplification of reference gene primers. Sequenced by immunoSEQ multiplex PCR; TCRdb stores in-frame clones only, minus some. V, J and clone size are taken as reported in that table, and D and trimming were inferred from the DNA itself. The table has approximately 93,000 clones, roughly 88% seen once. Germline V gene data show CDR1 as SGHRS and CDR2 as YFSETQ. After removal of 0 bases from V and 4 bases from J, the junction contained 4 bases not matched to a gene. The CDR3 has 15 residues. The gene calls are TRBV5-1 and TRBJ2-1, with TRBD1 matching 7 bases. Sequenced input: peripheral blood. The sequence derives from a man aged 50 or older with COVID-19, enrolled during active disease. CDR3 residues: CASSLEQGIYNEQFF. As DNA, the CDR3 is TGCGCCAGCAGCTTGGAACAGGGGATATACAATGAGCAGTTCTTC.